Below are 27 T cell receptor beta chains sequenced from a single sample in a study of a mutant IDH1 vaccine in newly diagnosed glioma. The antigens for these receptors are not known. Clones were sequenced by immunoSEQ multiplex PCR, and TCRdb holds only the in-frame ones, with some missing. The table includes some 30,000 clones, almost 80% detected once. Sample time point: week 35, safety follow-up. In the vaccine, a single dose held 300 ug of the mutant IDH1 20-mer peptide, along with topical imiquimod. Sequences were derived from PBMCs, sampled from a glioma patient whose treatment included an IDH1 peptide vaccine. The receptors derive from a woman in her 30s with glioma. Some clones in this sample may be carry-over from other donors' samples.

The V call is TRBV9, the J call TRBJ2-4; D possibly matches TRBD1 or TRBD2 (5 bases each). Germline CDR1 and CDR2: SGDLS and YYNGEE. This CDR3 comprises 14 residues. With 4 bases removed from V and 8 bases from J, the gap between germline ends came to 16 bases. In nucleotides, the CDR3 is TGTGCCAGCAGCTCCACGTGGGGGTTTGACATTCAGTACTTC. Amino acid sequence: CASSSTWGFDIQYF.

In DNA, the CDR3 is TGTGCCAGCAGCTCCCGGGGGGGAGAGCAGTACTTC. This translates into CASSSRGGEQYF. The V gene is TRBV7-9, the J gene TRBJ2-7; 8 bases line up with TRBD2. The CDR3 totals 12 residues. Trimming at V came to 4 bases and at J to 7 bases, leaving 3 bases not matched to a gene. Germline V gene lookup returns CDR1 SEHNR and CDR2 FQNEAQ (reference sequence).

The V gene is TRBV5-1, the J gene TRBJ2-3; a possible D gene is TRBD2 (6 bases). With 0 bases removed from V and 3 bases from J, the gap between germline ends came to 11 bases. Per the germline V gene, CDR1 is SGHRS and CDR2 is YFSETQ. CDR3 length equals 15 residues. CDR3 amino acids: CASSLGRLGTDTQYF. CDR3 nucleotides: TGCGCCAGCAGCTTGGGGCGACTAGGAACAGATACGCAGTATTTT. The full variable domain, rest sourced from reference TRBV5-1 and TRBJ2-3, is KAGVTQTPRYLIKTRGQQVTLSCSPISGHRSVSWYQQTPGQGLQFLFEYFSETQRNKGNFPGRFSGRQFSNSRSEMNVSTLELGDSALYLCASSLGRLGTDTQYFGPGTRLTVL.

The chain combines TRBV2 with TRBJ1-1; 12 nucleotides line up with TRBD1. V was pared by 6 bases and J by 7 bases, with 12 bases of the junction left unmatched. Germline assignment: CDR1 SNHLY and CDR2 FYNNEI. The CDR3 has 16 residues. In nucleotides, the CDR3 is TGTGCCAGCAGAGCGGGACAGGGGGCGGAGTGGGTTGAAGCTTTCTTT. It is translated as CASRAGQGAEWVEAFF. The full variable domain, its missing parts supplied by reference TRBV2 and TRBJ1-1, is EPEVTQTPSHQVTQMGQEVILRCVPISNHLYFYWYRQILGQKVEFLVSFYNNEISEKSEIFDDQFSVERPDGSNFTLKIRSTKLEDSAMYFCASRAGQGAEWVEAFFGQGTRLTVV.

J is TRBJ2-7 and V is TRBV19; 8 bases map to TRBD2. The CDR3 totals 13 residues. The J segment lost 5 bases and the V segment lost 5 bases, leaving 5 bases of the junction unmatched. From germline, CDR1 is LNHDA and CDR2 SQIVND (reference sequence). CDR3 coding DNA: TGTGCCAGTAGTGGAGCGGGAGAAAACGAGCAGTACTTC. Its protein is CASSGAGENEQYF.

The rearrangement uses TRBV18 and TRBJ2-1; D tentatively reads TRBD1 or TRBD2 (7 bases each). The V end was cut by 5 bases, the J end by 2 bases, with 13 bases between. Germline V lookup: CDR1 KGHSH, CDR2 LQKENI. This CDR3 is 15 amino acids long. The CDR3 loop is CASSEPGGAYNEQFF. CDR3 sequence (DNA): TGTGCCAGCTCAGAGCCAGGGGGGGCCTACAATGAGCAGTTCTTC.

This clone occurred once. V is TRBV4-2 and J is TRBJ2-7; D not resolved. Trimming removed 1 base at V and 3 bases at J, with 13 bases between. This CDR3 has 15 residues. CDR1 and CDR2 from the germline V gene are LGHNA and YNFKEQ. The CDR3 spells CASSQATPRNYEQYF. CDR3 in DNA: TGTGCCAGCAGCCAAGCTACCCCCAGGAACTACGAGCAGTACTTC.

This chain uses TRBV29-1 with TRBJ2-7; no reliable D call. Trimming stripped 1 base from V and 0 bases from J, with 10 bases between. Germline V CDR1 and CDR2: SQVTM, ANQGSEA. CDR3 size: 14 residues. Here the CDR3 reads CSVEGSGDSYEQYF. The CDR3 region has the DNA TGCAGCGTTGAAGGATCTGGGGACTCCTACGAGCAGTACTTC.

The CDR3 nucleotides read TGTGCCAGCTCACCAACGCGCGATCAGCCCCAGCATTTT. Translation: CASSPTRDQPQHF. The chain employs TRBV18 and TRBJ1-5; no reliable D call. V dropped 2 bases and J dropped 5 bases, with 7 bases sitting between them. The germline gives CDR1 KGHSH, CDR2 LQKENI. There are 13 residues in the CDR3.

This chain links TRBV19 with TRBJ2-2; 7 nucleotides match TRBD2. CDR3 length equals 13 residues. CDR1 is LNHDA, CDR2 SQIVND, per germline (reference sequence). V dropped 5 bases and J dropped 4; count of bases not matched to a gene: 1. CDR3 in amino acids: CASSWGGTGELFF. The CDR3, as DNA: TGTGCCAGTAGTTGGGGGGGCACCGGGGAGCTGTTTTTT.

V gene TRBV4-1 combines with J gene TRBJ2-1; D is ambiguous. CDR3 length: 13 amino acids. V dropped 0 bases and J dropped 6 bases, with 6 bases sitting between them. The germline CDR1 and CDR2 sequences are MGHRA and YSYEKL. In DNA form, the CDR3 reads TGCGCCAGCAGCCAAGAGGTAACCAATGAGCAGTTCTTC. Its protein product is CASSQEVTNEQFF.

This chain links TRBV19 with TRBJ1-2, with 7 bases fitting TRBD1. The CDR3 sequence is 13 residues long. With V trimmed by 5 bases and J by 4 bases, 4 bases remained unmatched. The V gene's germline CDR1 is LNHDA and CDR2 SQIVND (reference sequence). The CDR3 is CASSPSGGYGYTF. The CDR3 bases are TGTGCCAGTAGTCCCTCAGGGGGCTATGGCTACACCTTC.

The rearrangement links TRBV27 to TRBJ2-1, with 7 bases fitting TRBD2. Germline CDR1 MNHEY, CDR2 SMNVEV (reference sequence). This CDR3 has 14 amino acids. V shed 3 bases and J 4 bases; nucleotides not matched to a gene: 3. DNA of the CDR3: TGTGCCAGCAGTTTCGGGACTACATACAATGAGCAGTTCTTC. Encoded protein: CASSFGTTYNEQFF.

The V and J genes are TRBV9 and TRBJ1-2; unclear D gene. This CDR3 has 15 amino acids. From germline, CDR1 is SGDLS and CDR2 YYNGEE. Trimming left V 3 bases short and J 0 bases short, with 12 bases between. The CDR3 region has the DNA TGTGCCAGCAGCGCCACCAGTGCACCTAACTATGGCTACACCTTC. Translation gives CASSATSAPNYGYTF.

The rearrangement links TRBV6-5 to TRBJ2-3, with 11 positions matching TRBD2. CDR3 length: 15 amino acids. Trimming at V came to 2 bases and at J to 5 bases, leaving 3 bases not matched to a gene. Germline lookup yields CDR1 MNHEY and CDR2 SVGAGI. The CDR3 loop is CASSYRGTSGDTQYF. The CDR3 nucleotides read TGTGCCAGCAGTTACAGGGGGACTAGCGGAGATACGCAGTATTTT.

The chain combines TRBV7-8 with TRBJ2-1; D is unclear. This CDR3 comprises 16 residues. Germline lookup yields CDR1 SGHVS and CDR2 FQNEAQ. The V end lost 5 bases, the J end lost 6 bases, and 20 bases lay between the germline ends. The CDR3 spells CASSRTESPLGNEQFF. CDR3 DNA sequence: TGTGCCAGCAGCCGTACGGAGAGCCCGTTGGGCAATGAGCAGTTCTTC.

This clone was detected only once. The chain recombines TRBV9 with TRBJ1-1; D uncertain. The CDR3 extends over 15 amino acids. Germline CDR1 reads SGDLS; CDR2 reads YYNGEE. Trimming took off 0 bases at V and 0 bases at J, with 9 bases between the two ends. The CDR3 DNA reads TGTGCCAGCAGCGTAGACGGGCATATGAACACTGAAGCTTTCTTT. Translated: CASSVDGHMNTEAFF.

V usage is TRBV19 and J usage is TRBJ1-5, with unresolved D. The CDR3 has 13 amino acids. Germline V lookup: CDR1 LNHDA, CDR2 SQIVND (reference sequence). The V and J ends lost 9 bases and 4 bases respectively, with 13 bases between them. The CDR3 DNA reads TGTGCCAGATGGCGAGTCCGGAATCAGCCCCAGCATTTT. As protein: CARWRVRNQPQHF.

The V call is TRBV6-1, the J call TRBJ1-5, with D perhaps matching TRBD1 (5 bases). The CDR3 has 17 amino acids. CDR1 is MNHNS and CDR2 is SASEGT in the germline V gene. V was pared by 4 bases and J by 2 bases, with 18 bases between. CDR3 region: CASSGGARGIGNQPQHF. CDR3 coding DNA: TGTGCCAGCAGTGGTGGAGCGCGGGGGATCGGCAATCAGCCCCAGCATTTT.

J is TRBJ1-2 and V is TRBV6-6; tentative D call: TRBD1 (5 bases). The CDR3 extends over 13 amino acids. Trimming took 4 bases from V and 7 from J, leaving 13 bases between them. CDR1 is MNHNY, CDR2 SVGAGI, per germline (reference sequence). The CDR3: CASSSARVGGYTF. The CDR3 DNA sequence: TGTGCCAGCAGTTCCGCCAGGGTGGGTGGCTACACCTTC.

The chain links TRBV19 to TRBJ2-7; TRBD2 aligns across 10 bases. Trimming took 2 bases from V and 2 from J; bases not matched to a gene: 0. CDR1 and CDR2 from the germline V gene are LNHDA and SQIVND (reference sequence). This CDR3 spans 14 amino acids. The CDR3 DNA sequence: TGTGCCAGTAGTATAACTAGCGGGGCCTACGAGCAGTACTTC. Amino acids: CASSITSGAYEQYF. The variable domain in full, with the rest retrieved from reference TRBV19 and TRBJ2-7, is DGGITQSPKYLFRKEGQNVTLSCEQNLNHDAMYWYRQDPGQGLRLIYYSQIVNDFQKGDIAEGYSVSREKKESFPLTVTSAQKNPTAFYLCASSITSGAYEQYFGPGTRLTVT.

This chain uses TRBV13 with TRBJ1-1; a possible D gene is TRBD1 (6 bases). Germline values: CDR1 PRHDT, CDR2 FYEKMQ (reference sequence). CDR3 size: 15 residues. The germline V and J ends were trimmed by 6 bases and 4 bases, with 18 bases remaining between them. The CDR3 region is CASRVGGGGGTEAFF. Here the CDR3 DNA reads TGTGCCAGCAGGGTCGGAGGGGGGGGCGGCACTGAAGCTTTCTTT.

The rearrangement uses TRBV6-1 and TRBJ2-2; D possibly matches TRBD1 or TRBD2 (5 bases each). Germline values: CDR1 MNHNS, CDR2 SASEGT. There are 14 residues in the CDR3. V shed 6 bases and J shed 4 bases, with 12 bases lying between them. The CDR3, as DNA: TGTGCCAGCAGCCCGGGACCGAGCACCGGGGAGCTGTTTTTT. This codes for CASSPGPSTGELFF.

The V gene is TRBV7-2, the J gene TRBJ2-7, with D possibly TRBD1 on 6 matching bases. This CDR3 spans 19 amino acids. Trimming stripped 4 bases from V and 0 bases from J, with 25 bases between. The germline CDR1 and CDR2 sequences are SGHTA and FQGNSA. The CDR3 bases are TGTGCCAGCAGCTCCCCCTCTAAACAGAGACAGGCCAGCTCCTACGAGCAGTACTTC. It encodes CASSSPSKQRQASSYEQYF.

This sequence joins TRBV9 and TRBJ1-2; 7 bases map to TRBD1. The CDR3 is 16 residues long. V was clipped by 4 bases and J by 0 bases; unmatched bases: 9. Germline CDR1 is SGDLS and CDR2 is YYNGEE. In DNA, the CDR3 is TGTGCCAGCAGCCCCCACTCGACAGGGTCTAACTATGGCTACACCTTC. The encoded protein is CASSPHSTGSNYGYTF.

This chain connects TRBV9 to TRBJ2-3, with D hard to call. Looked up from germline, CDR1 is SGDLS and CDR2 is YYNGEE. Trimming stripped 2 bases from V and 3 bases from J, with 10 bases between. The CDR3 consists of 14 residues. The CDR3 region is CASSVSPATDTQYF. The CDR3 DNA sequence: TGTGCCAGCAGCGTTTCACCGGCGACAGATACGCAGTATTTT.

This clone has a handful of counts. The J gene is TRBJ2-1, the V gene TRBV11-1; 11 bases map to TRBD2. There are 15 residues in the CDR3. Germline loops: CDR1 SGHAT, CDR2 FQDESV (reference sequence). Trimming removed 5 bases from V and 8 bases from J; junction bases left unmatched: 8. CDR3 amino acids: CASSARLAGPYEQFF. DNA for the CDR3: TGTGCCAGCAGCGCGCGACTAGCGGGGCCCTATGAGCAGTTCTTC.